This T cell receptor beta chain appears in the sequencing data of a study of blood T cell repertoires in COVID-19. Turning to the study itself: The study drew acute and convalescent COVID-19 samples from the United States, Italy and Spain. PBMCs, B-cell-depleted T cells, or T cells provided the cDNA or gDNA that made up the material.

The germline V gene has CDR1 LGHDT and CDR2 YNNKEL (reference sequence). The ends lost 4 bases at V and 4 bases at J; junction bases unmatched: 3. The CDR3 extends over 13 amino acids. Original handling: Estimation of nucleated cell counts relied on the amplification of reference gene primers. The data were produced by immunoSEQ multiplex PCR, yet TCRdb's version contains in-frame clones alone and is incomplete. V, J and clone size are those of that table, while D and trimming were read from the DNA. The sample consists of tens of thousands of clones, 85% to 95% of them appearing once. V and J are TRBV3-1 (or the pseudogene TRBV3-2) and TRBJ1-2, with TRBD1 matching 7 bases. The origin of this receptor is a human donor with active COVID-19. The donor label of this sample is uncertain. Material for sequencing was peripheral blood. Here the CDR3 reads CASSPTGSYGYTF. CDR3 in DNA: TGTGCCAGCAGCCCGACAGGGTCCTATGGCTACACCTTC.